This T cell receptor (beta chain) was profiled in a study of vaccination and CD4 T cells after COVID-19. With regard to this clonotype: The antigen remains undetermined.

Per germline, CDR1 DFQATT and CDR2 SNEGSKA (reference sequence). The CDR3 sequence is 14 residues long. Trimming removed 5 bases from V and 2 bases from J; junction bases left unmatched: 4. Treatment of the sample: approximately nine-day PBMC culture with coronavirus spike peptide pools or control peptides (ViraFEST assay). Medium was half-exchanged with fresh IL-2 medium on days 3 and 7. The Oncomine TCR Beta short-read assay was applied to DNA of cultured CD4+ T cells. TCRdb re-called the PCR reads with MiXCR, one entry per CDR3 protein. The sample has some 11,000 distinct CDR3 sequences; less than 70% are singletons.

The sample consisted of CD4+ T cells from blood, cultured in vitro. The clonotype was recovered from a human donor who had recovered from COVID-19. The chain joins TRBV20-1 to TRBJ2-3, with 10 bases fitting TRBD2. The CDR3 sequence is CSAAGTSATDTQYF. The DNA for the CDR3 is TGCAGTGCTGCCGGGACTAGCGCCACAGATACGCAGTATTTT.